This T cell receptor (beta chain) originates from a study of blood T cell repertoires in COVID-19. Turning to the study itself: COVID-19 samples, acute and convalescent, were from the United States, Italy and Spain. T cells, B-cell-depleted T cells, or PBMCs provided the cDNA or gDNA that served as material.

Original processing methods: Scientists estimated how many nucleated cells there were by amplifying reference gene primers. Data came from immunoSEQ multiplex PCR; TCRdb stores just in-frame clones and leaves some out. The V and J calls and clone size come from that table; D and trimming were worked out from the DNA. This sample carries about 110,000 clones, 80% to 90% of them seen once, and the ten largest clones take 2% to 2.5%. Germline-derived CDR1 and CDR2 are SGHAT and FQNNGV. Trimming took 5 bases from V and 6 from J; bases not matched to a gene: 11. The CDR3 is 15 amino acids. The sequencing input was peripheral blood. This chain joins TRBV11-2 and TRBJ2-7, with 9 bases that match TRBD1. This TCR derives from a human donor in a cohort sampled during active COVID-19. The CDR3 is CASSPGTGLAGEQYF. The CDR3 nucleotides are TGTGCCAGCAGCCCGGGGACAGGGCTTGCGGGCGAGCAGTACTTC.